The 15 T cell receptor beta chains in this list originate from one sample, sequenced in a study of blood T cell repertoires in COVID-19. Libraries were prepared by immunoSEQ multiplex PCR; TCRdb keeps only in-frame clonotypes and omits some of them. This table has approximately 65,000 clones, approximately 90% appearing once. The sequencing sample was made of peripheral blood. The receptors were sampled from a woman aged 18-29 years with acute or convalescent COVID-19.

V and J are TRBV6-5 and TRBJ1-1; 9 bases are a match to TRBD1. Trimming removed 6 bases from V and 4 bases from J; junction bases left unmatched: 9. Germline V lookup: CDR1 MNHEY, CDR2 SVGAGI. This CDR3 region has 15 residues. This chain's CDR3 is CASRGRDRVFTEAFF. CDR3 nucleotides: TGTGCCAGCAGAGGTCGGGACAGGGTGTTCACTGAAGCTTTCTTT.

This clone is a singleton in its sample. This chain joins TRBV12-2 and TRBJ1-5; the D call TRBD1 from the table was never checked on the DNA. TRBV12-2 corresponds to a pseudogene. There are 21 residues in the CDR3. CDR3 in amino acids: CASRLLWSGHHLEISNQPQHF. In DNA form, the CDR3 reads TGTGCAAGTCGCTTATTGTGGTCGGGACATCATTTGGAGATTAGCAATCAGCCCCAGCATTTT.

The chain recombines TRBV5-6 with TRBJ1-6; D is uncertain. This CDR3 spans 12 amino acids. V was trimmed by 0 bases and J by 14 bases, leaving 9 bases between them. Germline-derived CDR1 and CDR2 are SGHDT and YYEEEE. DNA of the CDR3: TGTGCCAGCAGCTTGGGCCGTCAGACCCTCCACTTT. It codes for CASSLGRQTLHF.

V gene TRBV7-9 combines with J gene TRBJ2-2; the D gene is possibly TRBD2 (5 bases). Germline V gives CDR1 SEHNR, CDR2 FQNEAQ (reference sequence). This CDR3 region has 15 residues. V was cut by 0 bases and J by 4 bases, with 9 bases left in between. Written as DNA, the CDR3 is TGTGCCAGCAGCTTAGCGGGAGATGGCACCGGGGAGCTGTTTTTT. Protein product: CASSLAGDGTGELFF.

CDR3 loop: CASSRGLAGSDTQYF. The DNA of the CDR3 is TGTGCCAGCTCACGGGGACTAGCGGGATCGGATACGCAGTATTTT. V is TRBV18 and J is TRBJ2-3, with 13 bases matching TRBD2. The germline V gene encodes CDR1 KGHSH and CDR2 LQKENI. The CDR3 loop spans 15 amino acids. V was clipped by 4 bases and J by 6 bases; unmatched bases: 4.

CDR3 protein: CASSMGQGTYEQYF. The CDR3 DNA reads as TGTGCCAGCAGCATGGGACAGGGGACCTACGAGCAGTACTTC. This chain links TRBV7-9 with TRBJ2-7; 10 bases line up with TRBD1. Trimming took 5 bases from V and 2 from J; bases not matched to a gene: 3. This CDR3 region has 14 residues. CDR1 SEHNR and CDR2 FQNEAQ come from the germline V gene (reference sequence).

The V and J genes are TRBV5-4 and TRBJ2-5; D might be TRBD1 (6 bases). The CDR3 has 14 amino acids. Germline lookup yields CDR1 SGHNT and CDR2 YYREEE (reference sequence). Between the trimmed V and J ends, which lost 2 bases and 2 bases, there was a span of 10 bases. CDR3 protein: CASSFLGTQETQYF. CDR3 bases: TGTGCCAGCAGCTTTTTAGGGACACAAGAGACCCAGTACTTC.

The V call is TRBV11-2, the J call TRBJ2-1, with D possibly matching TRBD2 (6 bases). The CDR3 runs to 15 residues. The V end was cut by 2 bases, the J end by 8 bases, with 16 bases between. CDR1 is SGHAT and CDR2 is FQNNGV in the germline V gene. CDR3 loop: CASSLRGSSVDEQFF. The DNA for the CDR3 is TGTGCCAGCAGCTTAAGAGGGTCTAGCGTCGATGAGCAGTTCTTC. Full variable domain (missing parts from reference TRBV11-2 and TRBJ2-1): EAGVAQSPRYKIIEKRQSVAFWCNPISGHATLYWYQQILGQGPKLLIQFQNNGVVDDSQLPKDRFSAERLKGVDSTLKIQPAKLEDSAVYLCASSLRGSSVDEQFFGPGTRLTVL.

The V gene is TRBV24-1, the J gene TRBJ1-2; 8 positions match TRBD1. From germline, CDR1 is KGHDR and CDR2 SFDVKD. The CDR3 extends over 15 amino acids. The junction had 14 bases not matched to a gene; V was cut back by 9 bases and J by 6 bases. DNA for the CDR3: TGTGCCACCGAATTAGCTCCGGACAGGGTAGATGGCTACACCTTC. Its protein is CATELAPDRVDGYTF.

The J gene is TRBJ1-1, the V gene TRBV7-2, with D hard to call. This CDR3 spans 14 amino acids. With 1 base removed from V and 4 bases from J, the gap between germline ends came to 10 bases. Germline V gene sequence: CDR1 SGHTA, CDR2 FQGNSA. The CDR3 region is CASSLEWAGTEAFF. CDR3 nucleotide sequence: TGTGCCAGCAGCTTAGAGTGGGCGGGCACTGAAGCTTTCTTT.

The rearrangement uses TRBV29-1 and TRBJ2-7; D unclear. CDR1 is SQVTM, CDR2 ANQGSEA, per germline. V was trimmed by 6 bases and J by 1 base, leaving 13 bases between them. CDR3 length: 13 amino acids. The CDR3 sequence is CSVALTGSYEQYF. CDR3 nucleotide sequence: TGCAGCGTCGCCCTGACTGGATCCTACGAGCAGTACTTC.

The chain couples TRBV27 to TRBJ1-6; D is possibly TRBD1 (5 bases). In germline, CDR1 is MNHEY, CDR2 SMNVEV (reference sequence). V dropped 7 bases and J dropped 4 bases, with 11 bases sitting between them. The CDR3 covers 14 residues. In nucleotides, the CDR3 is TGTGCCAGCAAGACAGAGACTTATAATTCACCCCTCCACTTT. Its protein product is CASKTETYNSPLHF.

This clone occurred once. The rearrangement uses TRBV14 and TRBJ1-2; 7 bases are a match to TRBD1. The germline gives CDR1 SGHDN, CDR2 FVKESK. The V and J ends lost 2 bases and 2 bases, in that order; junction bases with no gene match: 5. The CDR3 has 15 residues. The CDR3, as DNA: TGTGCCAGCAGCCAACAGGCAGGGGGGAACTATGGCTACACCTTC. The encoded protein is CASSQQAGGNYGYTF.

This chain joins TRBV7-8 and TRBJ1-2; a possible D gene is TRBD1 (5 bases). CDR3 length equals 13 residues. CDR1 is SGHVS, CDR2 FQNEAQ, per germline. The V end was cut by 4 bases, the J end by 3 bases, with 9 bases between. This chain's CDR3 is CASSWRGDYGYTF. As DNA, the CDR3 is TGTGCCAGCAGCTGGCGGGGGGACTATGGCTACACCTTC.

This clone occurred once. The CDR3 protein is CASSDIAGRYNEQFF. CDR3 nucleotide sequence: TGTGCCAGCAGTGACATAGCGGGGAGATACAATGAGCAGTTCTTC. The V call is TRBV2, the J call TRBJ2-1; the match to TRBD2 covers 8 bases. Germline V gene lookup returns CDR1 SNHLY and CDR2 FYNNEI. The CDR3 has 15 residues. J was trimmed by 4 bases and V by 3 bases; bases with no gene match: 5.